These 21 T cell receptor beta chains were all obtained from the same sample, sequenced in a study of cytomegalovirus exposure and HLA in healthy donors. PCR involved 60 Vbeta and 13 Jbeta primers. Clones were read by immunoSEQ multiplex PCR, and TCRdb kept only the in-frame ones, dropping some. The sample includes 180,000 or so clones, about four fifths seen only once; the top ten take 2.9%. Sequenced material: PBMCs. Receptors originate from a female donor in good health and CMV-seronegative.

V and J are TRBV27 and TRBJ1-1, with D possibly TRBD1 on 6 matching bases. Germline V lookup: CDR1 MNHEY, CDR2 SMNVEV (reference sequence). Trimming took off 7 bases at V and 4 bases at J, with 16 bases between the two ends. The CDR3 is 14 amino acids. CDR3 protein: CASNPVRGATEAFF. The CDR3 region has the DNA TGTGCCAGCAACCCAGTCAGGGGTGCCACTGAAGCTTTCTTT.

The table lists this clone with a few counts. The CDR3 sequence is CASSSRTGRLDTEAFF. The CDR3 bases are TGTGCCAGCAGCTCGCGGACAGGGCGGTTGGATACTGAAGCTTTCTTT. The chain is built from TRBV7-6 and TRBJ1-1; 8 bases agree with TRBD1. The CDR3 has 16 residues. The V gene end was trimmed by 4 bases and the J gene end by 5 bases; junction bases not matched to a gene: 12. CDR1 and CDR2 (germline): SGHVS, FNYEAQ.

The chain uses TRBV7-2 and TRBJ1-1, with a possible D match to TRBD1 (5 bases). Trimming stripped 1 base from V and 9 bases from J, with 12 bases between. CDR3 length equals 13 residues. Germline CDR1 is SGHTA and CDR2 is FQGNSA. This chain's CDR3 is CASSLERGYKAFF. The CDR3 region has the DNA TGTGCCAGCAGCTTAGAACGGGGGTACAAAGCTTTCTTT. Full variable domain (missing parts from reference TRBV7-2 and TRBJ1-1): GAGVSQSPSNKVTEKGKDVELRCDPISGHTALYWYRQSLGQGLEFLIYFQGNSAPDKSGLPSDRFSAERTGGSVSTLTIQRTQQEDSAVYLCASSLERGYKAFFGQGTRLTVV.

V is TRBV30 and J is TRBJ1-5, with unresolved D. CDR1 is GTSNPN and CDR2 is SVGIG in the germline V gene (reference sequence). V was clipped by 0 bases and J by 0 bases, with 9 bases between them. The CDR3 runs 15 residues. The chain's CDR3 is CAWSVRGPSNQPQHF. In DNA form, the CDR3 reads TGTGCCTGGAGTGTACGGGGTCCTAGCAATCAGCCCCAGCATTTT.

The V and J genes are TRBV27 and TRBJ1-1, with a tentative D call TRBD1 (5 bases). The CDR3 is made up of 13 amino acids. The germline gives CDR1 MNHEY, CDR2 SMNVEV (reference sequence). Trimming stripped 3 bases from V and 1 base from J, with 6 bases between. In DNA form, the CDR3 reads TGTGCCAGCAGTTTTCAGGGGAACACTGAAGCTTTCTTT. Translation: CASSFQGNTEAFF.

The rearrangement uses TRBV11-3 and TRBJ2-7; weak D call: TRBD1 (6 bases). Germline CDR1 reads SGHNT; CDR2 reads YENEEA. The CDR3 consists of 15 residues. V was pared by 1 base and J by 10 bases, with 20 bases between. The CDR3 region is CASSLGGGRLREQYF. The CDR3 DNA sequence: TGTGCCAGCAGCTTAGGAGGGGGTCGTTTACGAGAACAGTACTTC.

CDR3 protein: CASSLGSGETEAFF. CDR3 DNA: TGTGCCAGCAGCTTAGGGTCAGGGGAAACTGAAGCTTTCTTT. V is TRBV7-9 and J is TRBJ1-1; possible D gene TRBD1, 6 bases. This CDR3 has 14 residues. Germline loops: CDR1 SEHNR, CDR2 FQNEAQ (reference sequence). The V and J ends lost 1 base and 5 bases respectively, with 11 bases between them.

The CDR3 loop reads CASGPATGGNQPQHF. The CDR3 DNA sequence: TGTGCTAGTGGTCCCGCGACAGGGGGGAATCAGCCCCAGCATTTT. The J gene is TRBJ1-5, the V gene TRBV12-5; 9 nucleotides agree with TRBD1. The CDR3 runs to 15 residues. The V gene end was trimmed by 5 bases and the J gene end by 4 bases; junction bases not matched to a gene: 6. From germline, CDR1 is LGHNT and CDR2 FRNRAP.

The chain employs TRBV6-1 and TRBJ2-5, with TRBD2 matching 12 bases. The J call is in doubt because the DNA end fits TRBJ2-7 better. There are 14 residues in the CDR3. Germline V gene lookup returns CDR1 MNHNS and CDR2 SASEGT. The CDR3 protein is CASRRTSGAYEQYF. CDR3 in DNA: TGTGCCAGCAGGCGGACTAGCGGGGCCTACGAGCAGTACTTC.

The V and J genes are TRBV14 and TRBJ2-1, with 12 bases identical to TRBD2. This CDR3 comprises 15 residues. The ends lost 0 bases at V and 15 bases at J; junction bases unmatched: 9. Looked up from germline, CDR1 is SGHDN and CDR2 is FVKESK. CDR3 residues: CASSQEGLAGGHRFF. For the CDR3, the DNA is TGTGCCAGCAGCCAAGAAGGCCTAGCGGGAGGGCATCGGTTCTTC.

In regard to this clone: This may be a read error, as it is one base from a much larger clone. The chain carries TRBV4-2 and TRBJ1-2; 10 positions agree with TRBD1. Germline-derived CDR1 and CDR2 are LGHNA and YNFKEQ. The CDR3 is made up of 14 amino acids. The CDR3 sequence is CAISPTGGRDGYTF. The CDR3 DNA follows: TGTGCCATCAGCCCGACAGGGGGCAGAGATGGCTACACCTTC.

V gene TRBV7-3 combines with J gene TRBJ2-1; 9 bases are a match to TRBD2. CDR3 length: 15 amino acids. V was clipped by 5 bases and J by 5 bases; unmatched bases: 7. Germline CDR1 and CDR2: SGHTA and FQGTGA. The CDR3 reads CASSLLAGLNNEQFF. CDR3 DNA: TGTGCCAGCAGCCTTCTAGCGGGACTAAACAATGAGCAGTTCTTC.

This clone was seen only a few times. The chain employs TRBV5-4 and TRBJ2-7, with 9 bases lining up with TRBD2. This CDR3 is 14 amino acids long. Germline-derived CDR1 and CDR2 are SGHNT and YYREEE (reference sequence). Losses at the gene ends were 3 bases for V and 3 bases for J; bases not matched to a gene: 4. The CDR3 here is CASSSGLADYEQYF. The CDR3, as DNA: TGTGCCAGCAGCTCGGGACTAGCAGACTACGAGCAGTACTTC.

This chain connects TRBV27 to TRBJ2-1; D unresolved. The V end was cut by 3 bases, the J end by 7 bases, with 7 bases between. Germline loops: CDR1 MNHEY, CDR2 SMNVEV (reference sequence). The CDR3 runs to 12 residues. The CDR3 nucleotides read TGTGCCAGCAGTTTTCCCGGGAATGAGCAGTTCTTC. This sequence encodes CASSFPGNEQFF.

The chain has TRBV7-9 and TRBJ2-7; D is possibly TRBD1 (7 bases). The CDR3 is made up of 14 amino acids. Trimming removed 5 bases at V and 2 bases at J, with 13 bases between. Germline CDR1 SEHNR, CDR2 FQNEAQ (reference sequence). The CDR3: CASSQGGAAYEQYF. The CDR3 coding sequence is TGTGCCAGCAGCCAGGGGGGCGCCGCCTACGAGCAGTACTTC.

This clone came up once. This chain joins TRBV30 and TRBJ2-7, with a tentative D call TRBD2 (6 bases). Germline loops: CDR1 GTSNPN, CDR2 SVGIG (reference sequence). The V end was cut by 4 bases, the J end by 2 bases, with 18 bases between. This CDR3 region has 15 residues. CDR3 sequence (DNA): TGTGCCTGGACGTGGGACTCCTCTCCCCCCTACGAGCAGTACTTC. Translated, it gives CAWTWDSSPPYEQYF.

V and J are TRBV6-1 and TRBJ2-5, with TRBD1 matching 8 bases. The CDR3 covers 15 residues. The germline CDR1 and CDR2 sequences are MNHNS and SASEGT. V lost 5 bases, J lost 4 bases, and 9 bases stayed unmatched. CDR3 amino acids: CASSNSGQGRETQYF. CDR3 nucleotides: TGTGCCAGCAGTAATTCTGGACAGGGAAGAGAGACCCAGTACTTC.

The chain links TRBV30 to TRBJ2-2; 9 bases agree with TRBD2. J was trimmed by 4 bases and V by 3 bases; bases with no gene match: 6. Looked up from germline, CDR1 is GTSNPN and CDR2 is SVGIG (reference sequence). The CDR3 sequence is 15 residues long. CDR3 in DNA: TGTGCCTGGAGACAAGCGGGGGGACTCACCGGGGAGCTGTTTTTT. It encodes CAWRQAGGLTGELFF.

This clone was observed once. V and J are TRBV5-1 and TRBJ2-1; 7 bases line up with TRBD1. With 0 bases clipped from V and 4 bases from J, the junction kept 4 bases outside the gene matches. This CDR3 contains 15 residues. Germline V lookup: CDR1 SGHRS, CDR2 YFSETQ. CDR3 amino acids: CASSLGQGGYNEQFF. The CDR3 DNA reads TGCGCCAGCAGCTTGGGACAGGGTGGTTACAATGAGCAGTTCTTC.

This clone occurred a few times. The V call is TRBV5-1, the J call TRBJ2-3; 13 bases are a match to TRBD2. Per germline, CDR1 SGHRS and CDR2 YFSETQ. The CDR3 is made up of 19 amino acids. Unmatched junction bases numbered 13, after V lost 4 bases and J lost 2 bases. For the CDR3, the DNA is TGCGCCAGCAGCCCAGAGGGGACTAGCGGGATGGGGTTCACAGATACGCAGTATTTT. Its protein is CASSPEGTSGMGFTDTQYF.

This clone was recorded once. The chain combines TRBV13 with TRBJ1-2; no clear D. Looked up from germline, CDR1 is PRHDT and CDR2 is FYEKMQ (reference sequence). The CDR3 is 12 amino acids. The V end lost 5 bases, the J end lost 4 bases, and 8 bases lay between the germline ends. DNA for the CDR3: TGTGCCAGCAGCCGCGGGAGCTATGGCTACACCTTC. Translation gives CASSRGSYGYTF.